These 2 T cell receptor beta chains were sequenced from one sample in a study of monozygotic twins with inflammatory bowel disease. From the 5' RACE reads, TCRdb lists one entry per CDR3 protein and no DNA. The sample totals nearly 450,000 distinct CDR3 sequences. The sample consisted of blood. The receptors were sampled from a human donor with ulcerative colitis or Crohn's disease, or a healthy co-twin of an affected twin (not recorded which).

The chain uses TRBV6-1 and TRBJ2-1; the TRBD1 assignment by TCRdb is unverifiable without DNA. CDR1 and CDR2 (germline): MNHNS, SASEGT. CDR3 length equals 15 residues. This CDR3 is CASSQSGTGSNEQFF.

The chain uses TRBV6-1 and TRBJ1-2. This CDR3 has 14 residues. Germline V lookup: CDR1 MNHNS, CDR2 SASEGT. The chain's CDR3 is CASSVAVGDYGYTF.